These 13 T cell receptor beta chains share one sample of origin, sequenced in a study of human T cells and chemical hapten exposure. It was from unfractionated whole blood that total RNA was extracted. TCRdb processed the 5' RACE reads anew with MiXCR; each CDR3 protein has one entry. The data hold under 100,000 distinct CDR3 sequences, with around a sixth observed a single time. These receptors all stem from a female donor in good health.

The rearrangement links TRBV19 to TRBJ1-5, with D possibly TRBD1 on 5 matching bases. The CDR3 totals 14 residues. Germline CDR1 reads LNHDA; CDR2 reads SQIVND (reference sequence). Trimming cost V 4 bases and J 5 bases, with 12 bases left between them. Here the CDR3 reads CASSTGYADQPQHF. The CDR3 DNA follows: TGTGCCAGTAGTACAGGGTATGCGGATCAGCCCCAGCATTTT.

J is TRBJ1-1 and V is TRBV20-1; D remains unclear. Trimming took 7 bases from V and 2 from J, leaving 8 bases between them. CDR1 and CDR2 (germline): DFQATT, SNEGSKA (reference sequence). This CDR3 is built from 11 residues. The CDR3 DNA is TGCAGTGTCCCCAGAAACACTGAAGCTTTCTTT. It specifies CSVPRNTEAFF.

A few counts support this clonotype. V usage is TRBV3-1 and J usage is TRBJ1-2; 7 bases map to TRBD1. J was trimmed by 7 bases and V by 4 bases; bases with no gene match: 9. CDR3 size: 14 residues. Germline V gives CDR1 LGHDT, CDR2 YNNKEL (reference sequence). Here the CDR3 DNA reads TGTGCCAGCAGCCGTGGGACAGAAAAGTTTGGCTACACCTTC. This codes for CASSRGTEKFGYTF.

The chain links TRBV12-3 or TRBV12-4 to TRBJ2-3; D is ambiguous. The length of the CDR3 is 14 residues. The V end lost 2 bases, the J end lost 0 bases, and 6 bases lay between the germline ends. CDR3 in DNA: TGTGCCAGCAGTTTACAGCTGAGCACAGATACGCAGTATTTT. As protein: CASSLQLSTDTQYF.

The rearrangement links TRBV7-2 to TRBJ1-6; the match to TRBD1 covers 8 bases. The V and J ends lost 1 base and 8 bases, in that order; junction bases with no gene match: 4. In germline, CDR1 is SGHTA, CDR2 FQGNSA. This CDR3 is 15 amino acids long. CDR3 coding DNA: TGTGCCAGCAGCTTAGACAGGGGGGAGTATTCACCCCTCCACTTT. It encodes CASSLDRGEYSPLHF.

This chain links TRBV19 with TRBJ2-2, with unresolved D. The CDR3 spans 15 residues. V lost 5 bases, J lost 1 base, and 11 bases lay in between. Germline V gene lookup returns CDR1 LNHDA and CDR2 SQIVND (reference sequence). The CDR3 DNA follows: TGTGCCAGTAGTTCTGCCAGGCTGAACACCGGGGAGCTGTTTTTT. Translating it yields CASSSARLNTGELFF. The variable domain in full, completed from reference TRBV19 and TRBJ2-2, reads DGGITQSPKYLFRKEGQNVTLSCEQNLNHDAMYWYRQDPGQGLRLIYYSQIVNDFQKGDIAEGYSVSREKKESFPLTVTSAQKNPTAFYLCASSSARLNTGELFFGEGSRLTVL.

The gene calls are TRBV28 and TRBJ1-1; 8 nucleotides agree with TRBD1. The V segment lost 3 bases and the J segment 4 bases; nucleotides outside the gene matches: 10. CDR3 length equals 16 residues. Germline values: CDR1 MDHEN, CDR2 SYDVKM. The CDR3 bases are TGTGCCAGCAGTTTCCCCGTTAGAGGACAGGGCACTGAAGCTTTCTTT. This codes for CASSFPVRGQGTEAFF.

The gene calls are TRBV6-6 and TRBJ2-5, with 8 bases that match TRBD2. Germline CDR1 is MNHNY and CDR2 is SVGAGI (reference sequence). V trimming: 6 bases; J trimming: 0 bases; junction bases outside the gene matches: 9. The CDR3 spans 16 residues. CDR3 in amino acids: CASRPPTSGYQETQYF. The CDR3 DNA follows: TGTGCCAGCAGGCCTCCCACTAGCGGCTACCAAGAGACCCAGTACTTC.

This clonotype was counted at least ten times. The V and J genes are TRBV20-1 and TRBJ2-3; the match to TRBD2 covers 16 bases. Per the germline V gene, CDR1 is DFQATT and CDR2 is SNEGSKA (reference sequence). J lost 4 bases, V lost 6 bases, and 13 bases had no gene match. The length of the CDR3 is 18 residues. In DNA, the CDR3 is TGCAGTGCCCAGGGACTAGCGGGAGGGCCCGGATACGCAGATACGCAGTATTTT. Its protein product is CSAQGLAGGPGYADTQYF.

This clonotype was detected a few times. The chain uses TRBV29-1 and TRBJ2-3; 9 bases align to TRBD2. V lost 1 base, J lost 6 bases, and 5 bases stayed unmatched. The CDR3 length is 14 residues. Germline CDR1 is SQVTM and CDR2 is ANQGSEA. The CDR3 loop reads CSVEGGRDADTQYF. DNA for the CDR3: TGCAGCGTTGAAGGCGGGAGGGACGCGGATACGCAGTATTTT.

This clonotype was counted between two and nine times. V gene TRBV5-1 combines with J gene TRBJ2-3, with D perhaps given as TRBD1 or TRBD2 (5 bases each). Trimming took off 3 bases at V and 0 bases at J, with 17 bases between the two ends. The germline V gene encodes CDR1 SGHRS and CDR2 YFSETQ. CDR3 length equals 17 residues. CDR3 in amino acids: CASSSNPLGVSTDTQYF. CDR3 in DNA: TGCGCCAGCAGCTCGAACCCACTGGGGGTCAGCACAGATACGCAGTATTTT.

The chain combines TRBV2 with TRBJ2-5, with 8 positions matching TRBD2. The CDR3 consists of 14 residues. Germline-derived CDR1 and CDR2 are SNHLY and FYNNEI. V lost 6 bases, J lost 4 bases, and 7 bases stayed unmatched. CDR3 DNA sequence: TGTGCCAGCAGGCCCAGCGGGGGAACAGAGACCCAGTACTTC. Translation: CASRPSGGTETQYF.

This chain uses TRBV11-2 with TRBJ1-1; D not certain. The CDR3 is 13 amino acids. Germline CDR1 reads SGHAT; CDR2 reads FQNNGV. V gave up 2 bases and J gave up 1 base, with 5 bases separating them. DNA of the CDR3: TGTGCCAGCAGCTTAATCGAGAACACTGAAGCTTTCTTT. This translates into CASSLIENTEAFF.